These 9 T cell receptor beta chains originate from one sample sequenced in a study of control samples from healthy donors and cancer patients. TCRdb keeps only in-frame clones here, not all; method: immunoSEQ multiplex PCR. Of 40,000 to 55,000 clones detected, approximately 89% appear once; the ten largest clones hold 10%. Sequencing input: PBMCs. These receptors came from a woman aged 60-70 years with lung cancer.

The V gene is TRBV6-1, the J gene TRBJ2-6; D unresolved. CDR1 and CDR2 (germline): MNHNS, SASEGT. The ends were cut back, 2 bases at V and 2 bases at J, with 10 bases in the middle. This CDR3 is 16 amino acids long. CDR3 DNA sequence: TGTGCCAGCAGTGAACGGGTCAGGACTGGGGCCAACGTCCTGACTTTC. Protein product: CASSERVRTGANVLTF.

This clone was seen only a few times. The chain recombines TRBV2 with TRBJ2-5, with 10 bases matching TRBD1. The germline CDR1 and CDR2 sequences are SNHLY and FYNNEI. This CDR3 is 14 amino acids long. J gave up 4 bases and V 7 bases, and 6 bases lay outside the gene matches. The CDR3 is CASIRDRGSETQYF. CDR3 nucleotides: TGTGCCAGCATTAGGGACAGGGGATCAGAGACCCAGTACTTC.

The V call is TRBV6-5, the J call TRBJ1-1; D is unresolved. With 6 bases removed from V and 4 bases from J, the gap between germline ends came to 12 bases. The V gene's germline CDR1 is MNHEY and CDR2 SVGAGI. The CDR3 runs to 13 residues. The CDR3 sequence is CASSLGVITEAFF. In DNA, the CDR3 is TGTGCCAGCAGCCTCGGGGTCATCACTGAAGCTTTCTTT.

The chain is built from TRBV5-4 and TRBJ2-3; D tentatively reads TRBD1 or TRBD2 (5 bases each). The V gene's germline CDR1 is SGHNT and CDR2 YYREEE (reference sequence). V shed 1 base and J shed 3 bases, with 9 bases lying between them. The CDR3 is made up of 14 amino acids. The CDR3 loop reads CASSLPGTTDTQYF. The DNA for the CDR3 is TGTGCCAGCAGCTTGCCAGGGACGACAGATACGCAGTATTTT.

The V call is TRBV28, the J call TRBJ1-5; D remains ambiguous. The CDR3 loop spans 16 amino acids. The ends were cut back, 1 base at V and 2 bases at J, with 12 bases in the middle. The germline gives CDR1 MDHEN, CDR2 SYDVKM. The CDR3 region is CASSLLGKAGNQPQHF. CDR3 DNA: TGTGCCAGCAGTTTATTAGGGAAGGCGGGCAATCAGCCCCAGCATTTT.

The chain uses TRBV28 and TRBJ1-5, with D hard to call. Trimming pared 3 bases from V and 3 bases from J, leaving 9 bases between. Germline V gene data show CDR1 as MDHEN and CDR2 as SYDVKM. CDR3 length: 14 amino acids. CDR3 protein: CASSFVQLNQPQHF. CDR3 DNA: TGTGCCAGCAGTTTCGTACAGCTCAATCAGCCCCAGCATTTT.

The CDR3 is CAWSPQGVGSSPLHF. DNA of the CDR3: TGTGCCTGGAGTCCTCAGGGGGTCGGAAGCTCACCCCTCCACTTT. This chain uses TRBV30 with TRBJ1-6; 7 nucleotides agree with TRBD1. Germline assignment: CDR1 GTSNPN and CDR2 SVGIG (reference sequence). The CDR3 is 15 residues long. V shed 2 bases and J 10 bases; nucleotides not matched to a gene: 11.

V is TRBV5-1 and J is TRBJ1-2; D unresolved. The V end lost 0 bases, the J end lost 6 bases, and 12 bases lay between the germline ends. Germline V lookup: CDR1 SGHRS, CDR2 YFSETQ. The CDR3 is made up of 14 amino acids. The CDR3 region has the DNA TGCGCCAGCAGCTTGGTTCAGGCGCCTGATGGCTACACCTTC. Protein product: CASSLVQAPDGYTF.

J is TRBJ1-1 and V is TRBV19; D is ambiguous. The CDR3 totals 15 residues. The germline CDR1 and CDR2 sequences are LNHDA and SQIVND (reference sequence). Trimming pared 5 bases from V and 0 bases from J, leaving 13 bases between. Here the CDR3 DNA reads TGTGCCAGTAGTGAGGTAGGGAATATGAACACTGAAGCTTTCTTT. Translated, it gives CASSEVGNMNTEAFF.